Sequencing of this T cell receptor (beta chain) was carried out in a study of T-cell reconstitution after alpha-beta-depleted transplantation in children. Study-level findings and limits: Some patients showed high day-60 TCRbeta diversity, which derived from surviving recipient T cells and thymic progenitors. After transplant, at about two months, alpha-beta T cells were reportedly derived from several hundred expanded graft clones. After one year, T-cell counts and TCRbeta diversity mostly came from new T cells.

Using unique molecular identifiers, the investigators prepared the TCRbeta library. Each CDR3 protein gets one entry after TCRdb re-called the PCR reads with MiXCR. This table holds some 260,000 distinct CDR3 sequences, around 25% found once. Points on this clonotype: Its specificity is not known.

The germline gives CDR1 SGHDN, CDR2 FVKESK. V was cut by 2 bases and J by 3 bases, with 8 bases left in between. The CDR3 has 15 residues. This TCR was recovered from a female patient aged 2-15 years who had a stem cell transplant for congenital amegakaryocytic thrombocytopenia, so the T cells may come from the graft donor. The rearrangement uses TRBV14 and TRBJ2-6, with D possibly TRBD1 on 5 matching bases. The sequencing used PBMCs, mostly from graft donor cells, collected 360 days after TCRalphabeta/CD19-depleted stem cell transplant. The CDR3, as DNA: TGTGCCAGCAGCCAACCAGGGTTTGGGGCCAACGTCCTGACTTTC. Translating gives CASSQPGFGANVLTF.